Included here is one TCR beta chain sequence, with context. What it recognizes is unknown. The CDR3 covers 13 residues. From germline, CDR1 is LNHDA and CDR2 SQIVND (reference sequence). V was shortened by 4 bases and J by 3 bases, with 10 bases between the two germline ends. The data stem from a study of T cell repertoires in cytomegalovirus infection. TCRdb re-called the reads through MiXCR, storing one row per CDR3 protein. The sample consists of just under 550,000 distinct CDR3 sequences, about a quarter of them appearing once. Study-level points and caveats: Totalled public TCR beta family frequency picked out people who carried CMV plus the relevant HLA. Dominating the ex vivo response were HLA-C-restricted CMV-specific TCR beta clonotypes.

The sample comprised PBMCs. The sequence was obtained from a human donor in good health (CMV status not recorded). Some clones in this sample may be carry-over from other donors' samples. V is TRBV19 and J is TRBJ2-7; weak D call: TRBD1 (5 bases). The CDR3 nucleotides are TGTGCCAGTAGTACCGGACATCTCTACGAGCAGTACTTC. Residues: CASSTGHLYEQYF.